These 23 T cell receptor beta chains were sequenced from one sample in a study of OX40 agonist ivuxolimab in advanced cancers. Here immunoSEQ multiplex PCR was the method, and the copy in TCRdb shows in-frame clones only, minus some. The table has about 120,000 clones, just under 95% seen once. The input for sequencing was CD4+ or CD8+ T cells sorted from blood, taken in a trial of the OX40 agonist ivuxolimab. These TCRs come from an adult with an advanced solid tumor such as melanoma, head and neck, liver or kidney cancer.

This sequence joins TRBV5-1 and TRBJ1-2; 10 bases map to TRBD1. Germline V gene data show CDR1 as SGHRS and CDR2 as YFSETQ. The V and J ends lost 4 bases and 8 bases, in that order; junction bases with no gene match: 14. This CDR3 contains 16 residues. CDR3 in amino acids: CASSPSTGTGAGGYTF. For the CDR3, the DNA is TGCGCCAGCAGCCCCTCTACCGGGACAGGGGCTGGAGGCTACACCTTC.

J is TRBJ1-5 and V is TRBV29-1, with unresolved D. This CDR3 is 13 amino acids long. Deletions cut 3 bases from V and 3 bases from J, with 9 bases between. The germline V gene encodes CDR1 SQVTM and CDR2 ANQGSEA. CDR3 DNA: TGCAGCGTTGATTCCGGTCCCAATCAGCCCCAGCATTTT. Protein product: CSVDSGPNQPQHF.

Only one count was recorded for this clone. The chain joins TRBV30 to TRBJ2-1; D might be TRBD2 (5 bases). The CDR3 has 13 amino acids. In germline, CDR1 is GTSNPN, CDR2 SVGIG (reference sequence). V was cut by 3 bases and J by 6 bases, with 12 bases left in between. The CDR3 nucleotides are TGTGCCTGGAGGAGGGCCGCTACCAATGAGCAGTTCTTC. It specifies CAWRRAATNEQFF.

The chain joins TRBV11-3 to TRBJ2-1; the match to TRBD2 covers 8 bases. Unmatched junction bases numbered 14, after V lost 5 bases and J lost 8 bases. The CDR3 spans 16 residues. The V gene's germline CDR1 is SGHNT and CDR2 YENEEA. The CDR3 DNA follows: TGTGCCAGCAGCGACCGACGGGGGGGGGCCGTCGATGAGCAGTTCTTC. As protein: CASSDRRGGAVDEQFF.

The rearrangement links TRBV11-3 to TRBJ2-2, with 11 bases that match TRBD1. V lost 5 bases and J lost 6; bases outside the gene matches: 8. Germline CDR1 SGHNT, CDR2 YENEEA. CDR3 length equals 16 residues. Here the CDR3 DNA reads TGTGCCAGCAGCGGCACCGGGACAGGGGGTTCCGGGGAGCTGTTTTTT. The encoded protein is CASSGTGTGGSGELFF.

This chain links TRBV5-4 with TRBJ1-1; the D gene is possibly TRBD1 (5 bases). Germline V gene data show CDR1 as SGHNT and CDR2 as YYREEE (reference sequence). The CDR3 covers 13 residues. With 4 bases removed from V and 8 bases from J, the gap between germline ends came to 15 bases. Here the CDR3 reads CASSVAGDSEAFF. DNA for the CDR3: TGTGCCAGCAGCGTTGCGGGCGACAGCGAAGCTTTCTTT.

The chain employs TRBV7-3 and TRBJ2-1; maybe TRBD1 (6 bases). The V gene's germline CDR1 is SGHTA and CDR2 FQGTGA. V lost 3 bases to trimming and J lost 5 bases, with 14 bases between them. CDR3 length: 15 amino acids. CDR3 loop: CASSLTPGHDNEQFF. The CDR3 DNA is TGTGCCAGCAGCTTGACGCCGGGACACGACAATGAGCAGTTCTTC.

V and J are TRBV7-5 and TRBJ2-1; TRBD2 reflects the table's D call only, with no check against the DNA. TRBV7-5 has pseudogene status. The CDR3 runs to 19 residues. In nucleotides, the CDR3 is TGTGCCAGAAGCAACACCGGGACTAGCGGTTTTTGCTCCTACAATGAGCAGTTCTTC. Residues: CARSNTGTSGFCSYNEQFF.

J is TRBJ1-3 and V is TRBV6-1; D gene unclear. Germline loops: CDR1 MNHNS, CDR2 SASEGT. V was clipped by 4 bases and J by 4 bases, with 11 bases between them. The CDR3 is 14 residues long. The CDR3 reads CASSGERRGNTIYF. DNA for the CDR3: TGTGCCAGCAGTGGGGAGAGAAGGGGAAACACCATATATTTT.

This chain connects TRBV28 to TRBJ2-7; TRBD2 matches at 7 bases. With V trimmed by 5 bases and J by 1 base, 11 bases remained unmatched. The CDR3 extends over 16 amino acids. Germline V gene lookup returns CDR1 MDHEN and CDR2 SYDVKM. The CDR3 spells CASSAPPGRWSYEQYF. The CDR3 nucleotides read TGTGCCAGCAGTGCCCCCCCCGGGAGGTGGTCCTACGAGCAGTACTTC.

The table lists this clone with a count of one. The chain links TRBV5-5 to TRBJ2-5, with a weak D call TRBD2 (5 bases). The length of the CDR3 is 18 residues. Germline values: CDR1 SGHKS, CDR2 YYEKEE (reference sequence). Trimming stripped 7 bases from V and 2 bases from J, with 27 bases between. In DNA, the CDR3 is TGTGCCAGCTATACGTCGGCCAGTATTTTCTCGGGGCAAGAGACCCAGTACTTC. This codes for CASYTSASIFSGQETQYF. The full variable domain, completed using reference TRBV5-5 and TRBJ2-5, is DAGVTQSPTHLIKTRGQQVTLRCSPISGHKSVSWYQQVLGQGPQFIFQYYEKEERGRGNFPDRFSARQFPNYSSELNVNALLLGDSALYLCASYTSASIFSGQETQYFGPGTRLLVL.

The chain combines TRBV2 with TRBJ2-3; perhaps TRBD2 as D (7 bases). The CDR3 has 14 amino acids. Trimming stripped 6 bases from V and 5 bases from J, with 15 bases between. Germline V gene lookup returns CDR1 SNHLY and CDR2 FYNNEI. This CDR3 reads CASRGGLLGDTQYF. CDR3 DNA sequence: TGTGCCAGCAGGGGGGGGCTACTCGGAGATACGCAGTATTTT.

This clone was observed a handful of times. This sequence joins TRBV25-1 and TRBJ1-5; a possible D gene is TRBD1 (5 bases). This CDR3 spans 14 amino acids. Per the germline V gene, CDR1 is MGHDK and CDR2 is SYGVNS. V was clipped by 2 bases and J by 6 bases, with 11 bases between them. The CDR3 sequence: CASSEHGAGQPQHF. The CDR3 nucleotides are TGTGCCAGCAGTGAACATGGGGCCGGTCAGCCCCAGCATTTT.

CDR3 amino acids: CASSTLTGGVETQYF. For the CDR3, the DNA is TGTGCCAGCAGCACCTTGACAGGGGGCGTGGAGACCCAGTACTTC. This chain connects TRBV4-2 to TRBJ2-5, with 10 bases identical to TRBD1. With V trimmed by 5 bases and J by 5 bases, 8 bases remained unmatched. Germline V gene lookup returns CDR1 LGHNA and CDR2 YNFKEQ. The CDR3 is 15 amino acids.

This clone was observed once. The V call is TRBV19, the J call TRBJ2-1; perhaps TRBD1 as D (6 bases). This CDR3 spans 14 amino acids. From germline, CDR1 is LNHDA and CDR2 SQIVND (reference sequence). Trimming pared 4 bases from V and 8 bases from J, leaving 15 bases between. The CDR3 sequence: CASSTDLQGHEQFF. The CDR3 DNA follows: TGTGCCAGTAGTACCGACTTACAGGGCCATGAGCAGTTCTTC.

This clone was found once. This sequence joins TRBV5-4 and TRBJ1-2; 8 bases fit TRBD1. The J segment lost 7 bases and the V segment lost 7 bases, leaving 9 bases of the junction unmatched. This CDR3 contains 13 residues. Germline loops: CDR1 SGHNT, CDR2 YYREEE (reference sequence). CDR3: CASYRQGTSGYTF. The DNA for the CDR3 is TGTGCCAGCTACCGACAGGGGACGAGTGGCTACACCTTC.

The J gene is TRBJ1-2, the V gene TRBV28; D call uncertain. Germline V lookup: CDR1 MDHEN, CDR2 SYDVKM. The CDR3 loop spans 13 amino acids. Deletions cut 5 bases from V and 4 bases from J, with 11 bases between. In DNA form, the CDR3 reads TGTGCCAGCAGTCCCGAGTCCTTCTATGGCTACACCTTC. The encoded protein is CASSPESFYGYTF.

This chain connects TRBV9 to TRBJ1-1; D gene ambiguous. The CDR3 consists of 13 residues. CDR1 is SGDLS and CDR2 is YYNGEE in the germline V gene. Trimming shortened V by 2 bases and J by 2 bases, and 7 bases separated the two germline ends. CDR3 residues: CASSVRGNTEAFF. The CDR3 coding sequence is TGTGCCAGCAGCGTGCGGGGAAACACTGAAGCTTTCTTT.

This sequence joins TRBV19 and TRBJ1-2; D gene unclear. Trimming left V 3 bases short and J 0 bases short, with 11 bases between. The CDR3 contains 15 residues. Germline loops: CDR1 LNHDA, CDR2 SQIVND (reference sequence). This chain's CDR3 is CASSMSGKANYGYTF. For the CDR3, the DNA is TGTGCCAGTAGTATGAGCGGGAAAGCTAACTATGGCTACACCTTC.

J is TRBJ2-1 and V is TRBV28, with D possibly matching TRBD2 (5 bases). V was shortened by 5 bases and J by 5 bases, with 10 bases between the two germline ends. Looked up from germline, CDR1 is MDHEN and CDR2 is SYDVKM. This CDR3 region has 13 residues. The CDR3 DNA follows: TGTGCCAGCAGTCGTCTCGGGGACAATGAGCAGTTCTTC. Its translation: CASSRLGDNEQFF.

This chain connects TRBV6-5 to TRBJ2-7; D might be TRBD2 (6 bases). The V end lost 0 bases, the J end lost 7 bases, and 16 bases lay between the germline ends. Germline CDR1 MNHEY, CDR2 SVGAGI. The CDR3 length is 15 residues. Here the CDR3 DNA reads TGTGCCAGCAGTTACTCTCGGACGGGAGAGGGGGAGCAGTACTTC. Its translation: CASSYSRTGEGEQYF.

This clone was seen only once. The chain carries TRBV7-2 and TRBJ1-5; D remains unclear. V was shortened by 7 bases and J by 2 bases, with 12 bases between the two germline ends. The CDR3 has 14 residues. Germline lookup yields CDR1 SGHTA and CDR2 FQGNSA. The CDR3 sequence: CASTFLDGNQPQHF. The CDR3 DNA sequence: TGTGCCAGCACCTTCCTGGACGGCAATCAGCCCCAGCATTTT.

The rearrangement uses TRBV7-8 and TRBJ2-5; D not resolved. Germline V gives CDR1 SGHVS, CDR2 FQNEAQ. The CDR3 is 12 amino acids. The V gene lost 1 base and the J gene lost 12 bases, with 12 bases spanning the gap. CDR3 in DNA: TGTGCCAGCAGCTTAGTTTCCACTTCGGAGTACTTC. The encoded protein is CASSLVSTSEYF.